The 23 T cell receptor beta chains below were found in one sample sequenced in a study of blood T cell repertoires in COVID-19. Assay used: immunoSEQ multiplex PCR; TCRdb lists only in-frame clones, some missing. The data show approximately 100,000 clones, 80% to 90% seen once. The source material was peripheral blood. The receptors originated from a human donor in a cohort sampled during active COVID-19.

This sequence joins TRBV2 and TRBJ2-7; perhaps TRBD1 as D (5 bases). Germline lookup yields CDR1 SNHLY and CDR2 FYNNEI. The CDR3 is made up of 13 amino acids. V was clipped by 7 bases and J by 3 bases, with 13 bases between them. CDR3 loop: CASTRGGYYEQYF. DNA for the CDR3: TGTGCCAGCACTAGGGGCGGATACTACGAGCAGTACTTC.

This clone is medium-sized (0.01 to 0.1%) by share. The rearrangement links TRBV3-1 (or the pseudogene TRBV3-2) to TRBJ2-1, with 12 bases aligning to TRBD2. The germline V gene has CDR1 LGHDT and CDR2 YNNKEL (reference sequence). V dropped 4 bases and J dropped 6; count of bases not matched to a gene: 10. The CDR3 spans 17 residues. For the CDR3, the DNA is TGTGCCAGCAGCCGACCTTCGCCTAGCGGGAGGGCCAATGAGCAGTTCTTC. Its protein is CASSRPSPSGRANEQFF.

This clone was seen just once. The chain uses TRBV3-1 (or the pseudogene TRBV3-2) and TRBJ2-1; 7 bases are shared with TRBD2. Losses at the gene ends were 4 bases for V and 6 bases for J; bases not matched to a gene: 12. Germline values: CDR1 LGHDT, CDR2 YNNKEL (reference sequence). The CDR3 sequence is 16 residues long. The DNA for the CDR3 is TGTGCCAGCAGCCTAAGGGGACTGGCGGGAGTCAATGAGCAGTTCTTC. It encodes CASSLRGLAGVNEQFF.

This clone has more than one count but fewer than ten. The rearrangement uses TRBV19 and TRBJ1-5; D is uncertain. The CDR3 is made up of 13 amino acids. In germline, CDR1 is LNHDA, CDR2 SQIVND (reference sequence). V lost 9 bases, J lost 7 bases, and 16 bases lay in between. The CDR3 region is CASLGGIGQPQHF. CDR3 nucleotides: TGTGCCAGCCTGGGAGGGATAGGGCAGCCCCAGCATTTT.

The CDR3 loop is CASGSFAGLAGGPSRHNEQFF. CDR3 in DNA: TGTGCTAGTGGTTCCTTCGCTGGGCTAGCGGGAGGCCCGTCTAGGCACAATGAGCAGTTCTTC. The chain has TRBV12-5 and TRBJ2-1, with 11 bases fitting TRBD2. There are 21 residues in the CDR3. Germline-derived CDR1 and CDR2 are LGHNT and FRNRAP. After removal of 4 bases from V and 5 bases from J, the junction contained 22 bases not matched to a gene. The complete variable domain, with remaining parts taken from reference TRBV12-5 and TRBJ2-1, reads DARVTQTPRHKVTEMGQEVTMRCQPILGHNTVFWYRQTMMQGLELLAYFRNRAPLDDSGMPKDRFSAEMPDATLATLKIQPSEPRDSAVYFCASGSFAGLAGGPSRHNEQFFGPGTRLTVL.

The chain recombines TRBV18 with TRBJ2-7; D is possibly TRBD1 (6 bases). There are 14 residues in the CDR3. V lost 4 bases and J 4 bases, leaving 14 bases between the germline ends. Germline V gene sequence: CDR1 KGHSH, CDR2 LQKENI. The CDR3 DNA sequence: TGTGCCAGCTCACACCGGACAGATGGGTACGAGCAGTACTTC. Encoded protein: CASSHRTDGYEQYF.

This CDR3 reads CASRGDINQPQHF. As DNA, the CDR3 is TGTGCCAGCAGGGGGGACATCAATCAGCCCCAGCATTTT. The chain is built from TRBV7-8 and TRBJ1-5; a weak D match, TRBD1 (6 bases). Germline CDR1 and CDR2: SGHVS and FQNEAQ. Trimming cost V 6 bases and J 3 bases, with 9 bases left between them. CDR3 size: 13 residues.

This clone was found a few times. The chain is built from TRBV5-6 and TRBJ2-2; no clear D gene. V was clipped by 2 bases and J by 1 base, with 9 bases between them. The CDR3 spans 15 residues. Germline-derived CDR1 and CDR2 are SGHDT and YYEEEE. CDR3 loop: CASSFDTQNTGELFF. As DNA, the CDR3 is TGTGCCAGCAGCTTTGACACGCAGAACACCGGGGAGCTGTTTTTT.

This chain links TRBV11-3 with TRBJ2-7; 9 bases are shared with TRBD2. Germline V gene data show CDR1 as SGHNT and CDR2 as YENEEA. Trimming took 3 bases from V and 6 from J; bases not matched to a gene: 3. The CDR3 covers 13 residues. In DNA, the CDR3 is TGTGCCAGCAGCTTGGTACTAGCGGGCGAGCAGTACTTC. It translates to CASSLVLAGEQYF.

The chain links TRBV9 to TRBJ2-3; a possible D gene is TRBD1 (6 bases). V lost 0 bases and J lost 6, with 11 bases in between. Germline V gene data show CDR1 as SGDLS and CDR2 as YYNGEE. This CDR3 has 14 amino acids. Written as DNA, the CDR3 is TGTGCCAGCAGCGTAGTCGGACAGAGTGATACGCAGTATTTT. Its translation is CASSVVGQSDTQYF.

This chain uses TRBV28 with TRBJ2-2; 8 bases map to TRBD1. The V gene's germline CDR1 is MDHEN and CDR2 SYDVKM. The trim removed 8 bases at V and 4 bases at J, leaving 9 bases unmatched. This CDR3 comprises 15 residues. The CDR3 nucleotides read TGTGCCAGCGGGGGCTGGACAGGGAGCACCGGGGAGCTGTTTTTT. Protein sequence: CASGGWTGSTGELFF.

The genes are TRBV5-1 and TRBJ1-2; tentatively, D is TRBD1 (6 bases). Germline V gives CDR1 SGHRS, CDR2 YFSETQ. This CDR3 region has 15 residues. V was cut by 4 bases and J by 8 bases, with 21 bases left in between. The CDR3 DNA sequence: TGCGCCAGCAGCCCGGGAGGGGGGCTTTCAAGGGGCTACACCTTC. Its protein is CASSPGGGLSRGYTF.

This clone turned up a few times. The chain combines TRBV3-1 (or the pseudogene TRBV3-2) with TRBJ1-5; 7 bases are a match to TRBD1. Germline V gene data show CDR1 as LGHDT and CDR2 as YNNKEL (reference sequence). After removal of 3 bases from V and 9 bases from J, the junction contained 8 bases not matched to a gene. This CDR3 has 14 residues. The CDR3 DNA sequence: TGTGCCAGCAGCCAGGGGGACAGCGTGCGGCCCCAGCATTTT. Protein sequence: CASSQGDSVRPQHF.

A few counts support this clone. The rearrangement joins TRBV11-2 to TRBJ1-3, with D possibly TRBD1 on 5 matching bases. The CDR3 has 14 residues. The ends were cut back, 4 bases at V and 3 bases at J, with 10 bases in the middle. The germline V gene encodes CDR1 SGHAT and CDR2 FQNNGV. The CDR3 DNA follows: TGTGCCAGCAGCTCGACTAGGGGTGGAAACACCATATATTTT. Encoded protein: CASSSTRGGNTIYF.

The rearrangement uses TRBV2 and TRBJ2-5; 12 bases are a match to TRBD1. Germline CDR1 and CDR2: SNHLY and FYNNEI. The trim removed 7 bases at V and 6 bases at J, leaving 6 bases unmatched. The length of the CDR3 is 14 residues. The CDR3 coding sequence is TGTGCCAGCAAAGGGACAGGGGGCGCAAAGACCCAGTACTTC. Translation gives CASKGTGGAKTQYF.

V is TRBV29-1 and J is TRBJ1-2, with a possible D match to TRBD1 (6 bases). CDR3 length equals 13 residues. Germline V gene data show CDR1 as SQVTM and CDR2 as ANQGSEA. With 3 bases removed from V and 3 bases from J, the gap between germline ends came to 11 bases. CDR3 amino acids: CSVDTGWDYGYTF. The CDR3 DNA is TGCAGCGTTGATACAGGGTGGGACTATGGCTACACCTTC.

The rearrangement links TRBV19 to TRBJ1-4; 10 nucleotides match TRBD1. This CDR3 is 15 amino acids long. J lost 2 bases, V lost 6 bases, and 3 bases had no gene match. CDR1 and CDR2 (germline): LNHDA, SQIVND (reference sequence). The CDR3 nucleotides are TGTGCCAGTAGGGGACAGGGGTTTACTAATGAAAAACTGTTTTTT. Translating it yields CASRGQGFTNEKLFF.

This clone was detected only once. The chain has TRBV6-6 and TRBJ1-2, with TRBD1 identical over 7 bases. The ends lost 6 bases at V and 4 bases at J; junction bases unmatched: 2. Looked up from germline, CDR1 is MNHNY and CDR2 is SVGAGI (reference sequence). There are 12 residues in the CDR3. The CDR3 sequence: CASRYRGYGYTF. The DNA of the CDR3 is TGTGCCAGCAGGTACAGGGGCTATGGCTACACCTTC.

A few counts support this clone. In DNA form, the CDR3 reads TGTGCCAGCAGCTTGTTGGGACAGGGAATAAGTGGCTACACCTTC. It specifies CASSLLGQGISGYTF. The chain links TRBV5-8 to TRBJ1-2, with TRBD1 matching 9 bases. From germline, CDR1 is SGHTS and CDR2 YDEGEE. Trimming at V came to 1 base and at J to 7 bases, leaving 8 bases not matched to a gene. The CDR3 loop spans 15 amino acids.

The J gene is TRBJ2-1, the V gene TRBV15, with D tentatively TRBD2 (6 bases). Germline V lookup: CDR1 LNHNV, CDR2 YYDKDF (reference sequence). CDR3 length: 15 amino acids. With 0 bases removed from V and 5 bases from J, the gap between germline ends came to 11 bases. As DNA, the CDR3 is TGTGCCACCAGCAGAGACGCCGGGAGCCACAATGAGCAGTTCTTC. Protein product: CATSRDAGSHNEQFF.

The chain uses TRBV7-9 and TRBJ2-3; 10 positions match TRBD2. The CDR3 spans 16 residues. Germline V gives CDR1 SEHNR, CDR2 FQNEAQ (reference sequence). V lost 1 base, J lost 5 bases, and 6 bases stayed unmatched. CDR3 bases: TGTGCCAGCAGCTTAGGTCTAGCGGGAGCCGGAGATACGCAGTATTTT. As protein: CASSLGLAGAGDTQYF. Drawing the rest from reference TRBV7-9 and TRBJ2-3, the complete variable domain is DTGVSQNPRHKITKRGQNVTFRCDPISEHNRLYWYRQTLGQGPEFLTYFQNEAQLEKSRLLSDRFSAERPKGSFSTLEIQRTEQGDSAMYLCASSLGLAGAGDTQYFGPGTRLTVL.

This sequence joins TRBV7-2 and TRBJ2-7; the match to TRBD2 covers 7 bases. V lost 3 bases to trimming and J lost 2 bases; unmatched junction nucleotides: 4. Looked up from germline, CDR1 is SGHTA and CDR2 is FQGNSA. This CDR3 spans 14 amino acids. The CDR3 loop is CASSFGLGPYEQYF. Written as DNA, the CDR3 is TGTGCCAGCAGCTTCGGACTAGGACCCTACGAGCAGTACTTC. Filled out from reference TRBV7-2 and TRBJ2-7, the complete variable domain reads GAGVSQSPSNKVTEKGKDVELRCDPISGHTALYWYRQSLGQGLEFLIYFQGNSAPDKSGLPSDRFSAERTGGSVSTLTIQRTQQEDSAVYLCASSFGLGPYEQYFGPGTRLTVT.

CDR3: CASSFQLGETQYF. In DNA, the CDR3 is TGTGCCAGCAGCTTCCAACTCGGGGAGACCCAGTACTTC. This rearrangement joins TRBV7-9 to TRBJ2-5; D gene unclear. Germline V gene data show CDR1 as SEHNR and CDR2 as FQNEAQ (reference sequence). The CDR3 totals 13 residues. Trimming shortened V by 3 bases and J by 5 bases, and 10 bases separated the two germline ends.